Sequencing of this T cell receptor beta chain was carried out in a study of vaccination and CD4 T cells after COVID-19. A note on this clonotype: Antigen: not known.

The ends lost 6 bases at V and 2 bases at J; junction bases unmatched: 7. Germline loops: CDR1 SGHDN, CDR2 FVKESK. This CDR3 is 15 amino acids long. Cultured CD4+ T cells had their DNA profiled by the Oncomine TCR Beta short-read assay. After culture, CD4+ T cells served as the source for genomic DNA extraction. TCRdb redid the calling of the PCR reads with MiXCR, one entry per CDR3 protein. The repertoire holds about 14,000 distinct CDR3 sequences, roughly 37% seen once, with around 9.3% in the top ten. Noted treatment: approximately 11-day PBMC culture with coronavirus spike peptide pools or control peptides (ViraFEST assay). Expansion of antigen-specific T cells with peptide pools by ViraFEST preceded sequencing of TCRs.

Sequenced material: CD4+ T cells from blood, cultured in vitro. The receptor was isolated from a human donor who had recovered from COVID-19. V usage is TRBV14 and J usage is TRBJ1-1; 9 bases fit TRBD1. The CDR3 DNA follows: TGTGCCAGCAGTACACAGGGGGCGCGCAACACTGAAGCTTTCTTT. Protein: CASSTQGARNTEAFF.